These 25 T cell receptor beta chains were all obtained from the same sample, sequenced in a study of PD-1 blockade in classical Hodgkin lymphoma. Time point specified: cycle 4 day 1 (C4D1), after more than 5 weeks of nivolumab. There was relapse after autologous stem cell transplantation in every patient, and there was variation in brentuximab vedotin exposure. Profiled with immunoSEQ multiplex PCR; TCRdb holds only in-frame clones, not every one. The data show around 35,000 clones, around three quarters seen once. The input for sequencing was peripheral blood mononuclear cells (PBMCs), taken before the fourth cycle of nivolumab. These receptor sequences come from a human donor with classical Hodgkin lymphoma.

The chain employs TRBV6-6 and TRBJ1-1; D possibly corresponds to TRBD1 (5 bases). The CDR3 is 15 residues long. Germline V lookup: CDR1 MNHNY, CDR2 SVGAGI (reference sequence). Trimming removed 0 bases from V and 6 bases from J, with 14 bases in between. CDR3 nucleotides: TGTGCCAGCAGTTACTCGGGCGGGGGTGGTGCTGAAGCTTTCTTT. Residues: CASSYSGGGGAEAFF.

The chain uses TRBV7-8 and TRBJ1-2, with 9 positions matching TRBD1. Germline CDR1 and CDR2: SGHVS and FQNEAQ. V gave up 5 bases and J gave up 7 bases; unmatched junction bases: 5. The CDR3 runs to 13 residues. CDR3 residues: CASSGTGMGGYTF. CDR3 DNA sequence: TGTGCCAGCAGCGGGACAGGGATGGGTGGCTACACCTTC.

V gene TRBV7-2 combines with J gene TRBJ1-1; D remains unclear. From germline, CDR1 is SGHTA and CDR2 FQGNSA. CDR3 length equals 15 residues. Trimming stripped 2 bases from V and 1 base from J, with 11 bases between. The chain's CDR3 is CASSLKDTTNTEAFF. The DNA of the CDR3 is TGTGCCAGCAGCTTAAAAGACACAACGAACACTGAAGCTTTCTTT.

The chain couples TRBV4-3 to TRBJ2-5, with 8 nucleotides matching TRBD1. This CDR3 contains 16 residues. The junction had 6 bases not matched to a gene; V was cut back by 2 bases and J by 1 base. CDR1 LGHNA and CDR2 YSLEER come from the germline V gene. DNA for the CDR3: TGCGCCAGCAGCCAAACAGGACAGGGACTCCAAGAGACCCAGTACTTC. It translates to CASSQTGQGLQETQYF.

This clone was counted only a few times. The V call is TRBV19, the J call TRBJ2-7, with TRBD1 matching over 8 bases. Germline values: CDR1 LNHDA, CDR2 SQIVND (reference sequence). The CDR3 has 15 amino acids. The junction had 10 bases not matched to a gene; V was cut back by 7 bases and J by 2 bases. The CDR3 DNA reads as TGTGCCAGTAACTCCGGGACAGGTTTTACCTACGAGCAGTACTTC. This translates into CASNSGTGFTYEQYF.

The V gene is TRBV4-3, the J gene TRBJ1-4; D is ambiguous. Germline V gives CDR1 LGHNA, CDR2 YSLEER. The V gene lost 7 bases and the J gene lost 0 bases, with 15 bases spanning the gap. The CDR3 consists of 16 residues. The CDR3: CASKDGWRATNEKLFF. CDR3 in DNA: TGCGCCAGCAAGGATGGCTGGCGTGCAACTAATGAAAAACTGTTTTTT.

The chain is built from TRBV2 and TRBJ1-5, with D possibly being TRBD1 (6 bases). The CDR3 has 14 residues. The V end was cut by 6 bases, the J end by 3 bases, with 12 bases between. CDR1 and CDR2 from the germline V gene are SNHLY and FYNNEI. CDR3 sequence: CASRPGQFNQPQHF. DNA for the CDR3: TGTGCCAGCAGACCCGGACAGTTCAATCAGCCCCAGCATTTT.

This rearrangement joins TRBV19 to TRBJ2-5; D gene uncertain. The CDR3 has 13 residues. Germline lookup yields CDR1 LNHDA and CDR2 SQIVND (reference sequence). Trimming pared 9 bases from V and 4 bases from J, leaving 15 bases between. The CDR3 coding sequence is TGTGCCAGCTCGGACCAGATCCGAGAGACCCAGTACTTC. It codes for CASSDQIRETQYF.

This rearrangement joins TRBV11-3 to TRBJ2-7; D gene uncertain. V lost 0 bases and J 1 base, leaving 4 bases between the germline ends. Germline V gene sequence: CDR1 SGHNT, CDR2 YENEEA. The CDR3 is 13 amino acids. This CDR3 reads CASSLEGSYEQYF. The CDR3, as DNA: TGTGCCAGCAGCTTAGAGGGTTCCTACGAGCAGTACTTC.

This clone has more than one count but fewer than ten. The CDR3 nucleotides read TGTGCCAGCAGCTTCAAGAACACCGGGGAGCTGTTTTTT. As protein: CASSFKNTGELFF. V usage is TRBV5-6 and J usage is TRBJ2-2; D gene ambiguous. The CDR3 sequence is 13 residues long. V gave up 2 bases and J gave up 1 base, with 3 bases separating them. In germline, CDR1 is SGHDT, CDR2 YYEEEE. The complete variable domain, with remaining parts taken from reference TRBV5-6 and TRBJ2-2, reads DAGVTQSPTHLIKTRGQQVTLRCSPKSGHDTVSWYQQALGQGPQFIFQYYEEEERQRGNFPDRFSGHQFPNYSSELNVNALLLGDSALYLCASSFKNTGELFFGEGSRLTVL.

The chain combines TRBV7-2 with TRBJ1-1; D gene uncertain. This CDR3 is 13 amino acids long. The germline V gene encodes CDR1 SGHTA and CDR2 FQGNSA. V dropped 5 bases and J dropped 0 bases, with 7 bases sitting between them. CDR3: CASSREVNTEAFF. CDR3 DNA: TGTGCCAGCAGCCGAGAGGTGAACACTGAAGCTTTCTTT.

V gene TRBV6-1 combines with J gene TRBJ2-5; 10 nucleotides match TRBD2. Germline CDR1 is MNHNS and CDR2 is SASEGT. The length of the CDR3 is 15 residues. The junction had 6 bases not matched to a gene; V was cut back by 7 bases and J by 1 base. For the CDR3, the DNA is TGTGCCAGCAAGAGGACTAGCGGAAGCCAAGAGACCCAGTACTTC. Residues: CASKRTSGSQETQYF.

V is TRBV6-6 and J is TRBJ1-1; D remains ambiguous. Per the germline V gene, CDR1 is MNHNY and CDR2 is SVGAGI (reference sequence). The ends were cut back, 7 bases at V and 1 base at J, with 13 bases in the middle. CDR3 length: 14 residues. DNA for the CDR3: TGTGCCAGCACCCCAACCGGAGGGAACACTGAAGCTTTCTTT. Protein: CASTPTGGNTEAFF.

The rearrangement uses TRBV6-6 and TRBJ2-5; 8 bases align to TRBD2. Trimming took 6 bases from V and 5 from J; bases not matched to a gene: 11. The CDR3 is made up of 15 amino acids. Germline CDR1 reads MNHNY; CDR2 reads SVGAGI (reference sequence). CDR3 amino acids: CASSTLGTRGETQYF. The DNA for the CDR3 is TGTGCCAGCAGCACCCTGGGGACTAGGGGGGAGACCCAGTACTTC.

This clone was seen a single time. The chain carries TRBV19 and TRBJ1-5; 7 bases are shared with TRBD1. The CDR3 is 15 residues long. V gave up 5 bases and J gave up 5 bases; unmatched junction bases: 9. CDR1 and CDR2 (germline): LNHDA, SQIVND (reference sequence). The chain's CDR3 is CASSHNRGSHQPQHF. The CDR3 nucleotides are TGTGCCAGTAGTCATAACAGGGGTTCCCATCAGCCCCAGCATTTT.

The chain has TRBV9 and TRBJ2-3; 7 nucleotides agree with TRBD2. Germline CDR1 SGDLS, CDR2 YYNGEE. V lost 4 bases to trimming and J lost 0 bases; unmatched junction nucleotides: 5. The CDR3 is 15 amino acids. The CDR3 region is CASSPAGSSTDTQYF. For the CDR3, the DNA is TGTGCCAGCAGCCCAGCGGGGTCCAGCACAGATACGCAGTATTTT.

In this sample, this clone turned up once. V and J are TRBV5-1 and TRBJ2-3; 11 nucleotides line up with TRBD2. The CDR3 extends over 18 amino acids. V shed 3 bases and J 5 bases; nucleotides not matched to a gene: 14. Germline values: CDR1 SGHRS, CDR2 YFSETQ. The CDR3 nucleotides read TGCGCCAGCAGCTCCGGATTAACTAGCGGGGGCTTTTTAGATACGCAGTATTTT. Translating it yields CASSSGLTSGGFLDTQYF.

The rearrangement uses TRBV5-4 and TRBJ2-1, with 13 bases lining up with TRBD2. J was trimmed by 0 bases and V by 6 bases; bases with no gene match: 9. Germline CDR1 is SGHNT and CDR2 is YYREEE (reference sequence). The CDR3 contains 18 residues. The CDR3 bases are TGTGCCAGCACCAGGACTAGCGGGGGCCCGAGCTCCTACAATGAGCAGTTCTTC. This translates into CASTRTSGGPSSYNEQFF.

The V call is TRBV7-9, the J call TRBJ2-1; TRBD2 agrees at 9 bases. CDR1 is SEHNR, CDR2 FQNEAQ, per germline (reference sequence). The CDR3 spans 13 residues. Germline trimming cut 3 bases from V and 11 bases from J; bases unmatched to any gene: 5. CDR3 bases: TGTGCCAGCAGCTTCAAGCGGGAGGACAAGCAGTTCTTC. Translation gives CASSFKREDKQFF.

V and J are TRBV29-1 and TRBJ1-1; perhaps TRBD1 as D (6 bases). This CDR3 spans 14 amino acids. Germline values: CDR1 SQVTM, CDR2 ANQGSEA. Trimming took 6 bases from V and 0 from J, leaving 14 bases between them. CDR3 sequence: CSVTNRDMNTEAFF. CDR3 nucleotide sequence: TGCAGCGTAACCAACCGGGACATGAACACTGAAGCTTTCTTT.

This clone was detected a few times. The chain couples TRBV18 to TRBJ1-1; D might be TRBD1 (5 bases). Between the trimmed V and J ends, which lost 6 bases and 5 bases, there was a span of 13 bases. The CDR3 runs to 13 residues. Germline CDR1 and CDR2: KGHSH and LQKENI. CDR3 coding DNA: TGTGCCAGCTCGCCAGACAGTGAAACTGAAGCTTTCTTT. It codes for CASSPDSETEAFF. Filled out from reference TRBV18 and TRBJ1-1, the complete variable domain reads NAGVMQNPRHLVRRRGQEARLRCSPMKGHSHVYWYRQLPEEGLKFMVYLQKENIIDESGMPKERFSAEFPKEGPSILRIQQVVRGDSAAYFCASSPDSETEAFFGQGTRLTVV.

The J gene is TRBJ2-1, the V gene TRBV11-3; D possibly corresponds to TRBD1 (6 bases). V was trimmed by 0 bases and J by 2 bases, leaving 17 bases between them. Germline CDR1 reads SGHNT; CDR2 reads YENEEA. CDR3 length: 18 amino acids. This chain's CDR3 is CASSLDHQGSSAYNEQFF. The CDR3 bases are TGTGCCAGCAGCTTAGATCATCAGGGGTCCAGCGCCTACAATGAGCAGTTCTTC.

V gene TRBV11-1 combines with J gene TRBJ2-2; D remains ambiguous. The CDR3 contains 12 residues. V gave up 5 bases and J gave up 5 bases, with 6 bases separating them. Germline V gene data show CDR1 as SGHAT and CDR2 as FQDESV (reference sequence). The CDR3 is CASSRKTGELFF. The DNA for the CDR3 is TGTGCCAGCAGCCGGAAGACCGGGGAGCTGTTTTTT.

V usage is TRBV7-2 and J usage is TRBJ2-7; D is possibly TRBD1 (5 bases). The CDR3 covers 14 residues. Trimming removed 1 base from V and 2 bases from J, with 9 bases in between. Germline V lookup: CDR1 SGHTA, CDR2 FQGNSA. For the CDR3, the DNA is TGTGCCAGCAGCTTAGATCCAGGGACCTACGAGCAGTACTTC. Translating it yields CASSLDPGTYEQYF.

The chain links TRBV6-1 to TRBJ1-3; the D is unclear. Trimming pared 1 base from V and 6 bases from J, leaving 10 bases between. The CDR3 sequence is 14 residues long. CDR1 is MNHNS, CDR2 SASEGT, per germline. Here the CDR3 DNA reads TGTGCCAGCAGTGAAGGGCCCTGGGAAAACACCATATATTTT. The encoded protein is CASSEGPWENTIYF.